This paragraph covers one T cell receptor beta chain sequence. Its antigen remains undetermined. There are no base qualities to consult, and no much larger clone falls within one base. Reading from cysteine to phenylalanine, the CDR3 counts 13 amino acids. The entry retains the CDR3 DNA only, 39 bases that are in frame from base 1. Via the germline V gene (reference sequence), CDR1 is SEHNR and CDR2 FQNEAQ. Trimming removed 5 bases from V and 4 bases from J; the gene matches leave 3 bases unexplained. The data originate from a study of regulatory T cells (dated by TCRdb to 2017 to 2018). Concerning the study at large: The study compared T-cell receptor beta repertoires of sorted regulatory, conventional CD4+ and CD8+ T cells in CD3G-deficient patients with those in healthy controls.

All CD3G-deficient patients had evidence of autoimmunity, which was more severe in two of the patients. At testing, patients were between 2 and 39 years old and showed lower naive and higher memory CD4+ and CD8+ T-cell proportions. Over five individuals with CD3G deficiency were included in the patient group. An international network of physicians across the United States, Europe and Asia provided the patient samples and clinical data. Ficoll density separation was used to isolate peripheral blood mononuclear cells. CD3+ CD8+ CD4- T cells were isolated using a FACSAria cell sorter. In the multiplex PCR, 52 forward TRBV primers and 13 reverse TRBJ primers were used, and assay-based and computational corrections were applied for amplification bias. Within the immunoSEQ assay, multiplex PCR amplified rearranged TRB loci from genomic DNA. TRB amplicons were sequenced using an Illumina HiSeq platform. The original pipeline was this. Raw sequences were error-filtered and aligned to reference gene sequences by custom algorithms and were subsequently analyzed with the immunoSEQ online tools. Frequencies of productive and nonproductive TRB rearrangements were assessed among unique sequences as well as among total sequences. Hydrophobicity and amino acid composition of residues 6 and 7 within the TRB CDR3 were used to estimate the potential for self-reactivity. Prism software was used to run t tests, Mann-Whitney tests or two-way ANOVA for comparisons between groups. This immuneACCESS table, as held by TCRdb, lists in-frame sequences with V and J called but not all clones. Of the missing ones, under half trace to an unresolved V gene in checked studies; the others have no known cause. The V and J calls and clone size were taken over from that table, and D and trimming were inferred from the DNA. For this sample there are roughly 15,000 clones; 80% to 95% appear just once. The top ten hold around 30% of the sample.

The full study reports these points: CD8+ T cells from patients showed a nonsignificant trend toward lower Shannon entropy than control CD8+ cells. Restricted unique TRB V-J pairs and skewed V and J gene usage were observed in patient repertoires, most markedly in regulatory T cells.

The TCR was taken from a person aged 18 to 29 with CD3G deficiency. The sequence joins TRBV7-9 to TRBJ2-5; 8 junctional bases match TRBD1. The sequencing input was CD8+ T cells sorted from blood. The bases read TGTGCCAGCAGCCGCAGGGGGCTAGAGACCCAGTACTTC. The encoded protein is CASSRRGLETQYF.